The 4 T cell receptor beta chains in this list originate from one sample, sequenced in a study of T-cell reconstitution after alpha-beta-depleted transplantation in children (TCRdb year 2016). Libraries were prepared through PCR. The sequencer listed for this sample is Illumina HiSeq 2500. To normalize quantification of the TCRbeta repertoire, the TCR libraries were built with molecular barcoding that relied on unique molecular identifiers. The public reads were reprocessed in TCRdb via fastp at Q25 and MiXCR, keeping in-frame beta chains. Rows with a matching CDR3 protein are joined into one entry that keeps the most common DNA and genes. The sample contains around 300,000 distinct CDR3 sequences, around a tenth of them found a single time. The ten largest clonotypes hold around 7.5% of the sample. The treatment or condition label for this specimen denotes: allogeneic hematopoietic cell transplantation with graft depleted of TCRalphabeta T cells and CD19 B cells.

The sequences come from PBMCs, collected before TCRalphabeta/CD19-depleted stem cell transplant. The receptors originated from a boy in the first two years of life with acute myeloid leukemia, due to receive a stem cell transplant.

This clonotype was seen repeatedly, ten times or more. The V gene is TRBV29-1, the J gene TRBJ2-7; possible D gene TRBD2, 6 bases. The V end was cut by 6 bases, the J end by 4 bases, with 13 bases between. Looked up from germline, CDR1 is SQVTM and CDR2 is ANQGSEA. The CDR3 is 12 amino acids. The CDR3 nucleotides read TGCAGCGTCGCAGGGACTTTTTACGAGCAGTACTTC. Translating gives CSVAGTFYEQYF.

V is TRBV6-1 and J is TRBJ1-4; D is ambiguous. CDR3 size: 14 residues. V lost 6 bases and J lost 5, with 13 bases in between. The V gene's germline CDR1 is MNHNS and CDR2 SASEGT. In nucleotides, the CDR3 is TGTGCCAGCAGCCCACGGGAACTCAATGAAAAACTGTTTTTT. It encodes CASSPRELNEKLFF.

In this sample, this clonotype turned up many times. The V and J genes are TRBV3-1 and TRBJ2-7, with TRBD2 matching over 9 bases. V lost 0 bases and J lost 3; bases outside the gene matches: 6. Germline values: CDR1 LGHDT, CDR2 YNNKEL (reference sequence). This CDR3 contains 16 residues. CDR3 residues: CASSQDQLAGHYEQYF. CDR3 nucleotides: TGTGCCAGCAGCCAAGATCAGCTAGCGGGGCACTACGAGCAGTACTTC.

This clonotype was picked up many times. The chain is built from TRBV5-1 and TRBJ2-6; D is undetermined. Germline V gives CDR1 SGHRS, CDR2 YFSETQ. Between the trimmed V and J ends, which lost 1 base and 0 bases, there was a span of 8 bases. CDR3 length equals 16 residues. CDR3 protein: CASSLWGSSGANVLTF. In DNA form, the CDR3 reads TGCGCCAGCAGCTTGTGGGGAAGCTCTGGGGCCAACGTCCTGACTTTC.